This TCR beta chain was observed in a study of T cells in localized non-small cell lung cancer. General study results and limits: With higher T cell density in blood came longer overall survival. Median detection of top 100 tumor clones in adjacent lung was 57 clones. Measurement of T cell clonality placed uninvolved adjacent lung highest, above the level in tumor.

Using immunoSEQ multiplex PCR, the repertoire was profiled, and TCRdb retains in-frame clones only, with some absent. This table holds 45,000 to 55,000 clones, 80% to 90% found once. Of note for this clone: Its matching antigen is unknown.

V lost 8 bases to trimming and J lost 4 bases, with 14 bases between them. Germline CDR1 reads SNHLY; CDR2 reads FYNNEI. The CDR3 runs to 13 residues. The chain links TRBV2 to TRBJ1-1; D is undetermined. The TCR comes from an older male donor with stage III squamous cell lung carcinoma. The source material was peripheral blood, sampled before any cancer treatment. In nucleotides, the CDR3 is TGTGCCAGCGCCGGGCCCGGCGGCACTGAAGCTTTCTTT. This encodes CASAGPGGTEAFF.